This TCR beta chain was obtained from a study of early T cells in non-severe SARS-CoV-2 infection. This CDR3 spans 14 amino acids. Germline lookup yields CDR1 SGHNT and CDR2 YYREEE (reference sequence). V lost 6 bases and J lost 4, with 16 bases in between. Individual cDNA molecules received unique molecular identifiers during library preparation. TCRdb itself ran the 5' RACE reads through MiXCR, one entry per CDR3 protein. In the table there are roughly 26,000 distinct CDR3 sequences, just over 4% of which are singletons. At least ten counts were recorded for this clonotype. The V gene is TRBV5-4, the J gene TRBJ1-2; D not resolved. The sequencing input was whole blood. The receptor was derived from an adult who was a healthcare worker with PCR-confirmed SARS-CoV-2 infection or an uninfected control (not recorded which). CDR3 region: CASNVRGPGYGYTF. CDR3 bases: TGTGCCAGCAACGTTCGGGGTCCGGGCTATGGCTACACCTTC. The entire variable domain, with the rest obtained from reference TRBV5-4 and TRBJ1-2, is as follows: ETGVTQSPTHLIKTRGQQVTLRCSSQSGHNTVSWYQQALGQGPQFIFQYYREEENGRGNFPPRFSGLQFPNYSSELNVNALELDDSALYLCASNVRGPGYGYTFGSGTRLTVV.